These 18 T cell receptor beta chains originate from one sample sequenced in a study of T cells expressing NK-cell markers. No DNA is given; TCRdb re-called the 5' RACE reads and lists each CDR3 protein once. The record lists roughly 180,000 distinct CDR3 sequences, of which the ten most abundant hold around 20%. Sequencing was done on a sample of blood T cells: a sorted CD56 or NKG2C T cell subset, CD4+ or CD8+ T cells, or bulk PBMC T cells (not recorded which). These receptors were obtained from a man aged 18-69 years in good health.

The chain employs TRBV12-3 or TRBV12-4 and TRBJ1-1. The CDR3 is 14 amino acids. The CDR3 sequence: CASSFGEVNTEAFF.

The gene calls are TRBV4-1 and TRBJ1-2; no DNA is available, so the TRBD1 call from TCRdb remains unchecked. This CDR3 contains 15 residues. CDR1 MGHRA and CDR2 YSYEKL come from the germline V gene. The CDR3: CASSQVPETGYGYTF.

The chain recombines TRBV28 with TRBJ1-3; TCRdb reports TRBD1, a call that lacks DNA to check it against. This CDR3 is 15 amino acids long. Germline V gives CDR1 MDHEN, CDR2 SYDVKM. This CDR3 reads CASIQGSGTGNTIYF.

The chain is built from TRBV2 and TRBJ1-2; checking the TCRdb D call of TRBD1 is not possible without DNA. Germline V CDR1 and CDR2: SNHLY, FYNNEI. The CDR3 consists of 13 residues. CDR3 sequence: CASTGQGNYGYTF.

CDR3 loop: CASSYGQGIQPQHF. V and J are TRBV12-3 or TRBV12-4 and TRBJ1-5; TCRdb designates TRBD1, a call that cannot be tested without DNA. CDR3 length equals 14 residues.

The chain carries TRBV18 and TRBJ2-7. The germline CDR1 and CDR2 sequences are KGHSH and LQKENI. CDR3 size: 14 residues. CDR3 region: CASSPYHRTYEQYF.

The chain links TRBV15 to TRBJ2-5; with no DNA, the TCRdb D assignment of TRBD1 cannot be verified. This CDR3 has 16 residues. CDR1 and CDR2 (germline): LNHNV, YYDKDF (reference sequence). CDR3 region: CATSRDGGGIQETQYF.

The gene calls are TRBV20-1 and TRBJ2-5. Germline V gives CDR1 DFQATT, CDR2 SNEGSKA (reference sequence). The CDR3 covers 14 residues. CDR3: CSARGQFEQETQYF.

The rearrangement joins TRBV5-6 to TRBJ2-7. Looked up from germline, CDR1 is SGHDT and CDR2 is YYEEEE. The CDR3 covers 15 residues. This chain's CDR3 is CASSLSHRSSYEQYF.

This rearrangement joins TRBV4-1 to TRBJ2-3; TCRdb designates TRBD2, a call that cannot be tested without DNA. CDR1 and CDR2 (germline): MGHRA, YSYEKL. This CDR3 comprises 15 residues. CDR3 in amino acids: CASSHRDYNTDTQYF.

This chain uses TRBV28 with TRBJ2-2. The CDR3 sequence is 15 residues long. Germline V gene lookup returns CDR1 MDHEN and CDR2 SYDVKM. This CDR3 is CASSLSSRPSGELFF.

This chain uses TRBV7-6 with TRBJ2-2. Looked up from germline, CDR1 is SGHVS and CDR2 is FNYEAQ. The CDR3 is made up of 14 amino acids. CDR3 sequence: CASSRTSYGGELFF.

The chain recombines TRBV7-9 with TRBJ1-5; TCRdb indicates TRBD1, and absent DNA this call remains unverified. The CDR3 spans 15 residues. Germline loops: CDR1 SEHNR, CDR2 FQNEAQ (reference sequence). The CDR3 sequence is CASSLEQGAFQPQHF. Variable domain in full (rest from reference TRBV7-9 and TRBJ1-5): DTGVSQNPRHKITKRGQNVTFRCDPISEHNRLYWYRQTLGQGPEFLTYFQNEAQLEKSRLLSDRFSAERPKGSFSTLEIQRTEQGDSAMYLCASSLEQGAFQPQHFGDGTRLSIL.

The chain carries TRBV3-1 and TRBJ2-3. Germline CDR1 is LGHDT and CDR2 is YNNKEL (reference sequence). CDR3 length: 15 amino acids. The CDR3 loop is CASSPDIGRTDTQYF.

The chain couples TRBV5-4 to TRBJ2-5; as DNA is missing, the TRBD1 call by TCRdb cannot be tested. The CDR3 covers 17 residues. Germline V gene sequence: CDR1 SGHNT, CDR2 YYREEE (reference sequence). CDR3 residues: CASSGTGTDDLRGTQYF.

The CDR3 spells CASSEALLEGAETQYF. V gene TRBV2 combines with J gene TRBJ2-5; TCRdb selects TRBD1, and the lack of DNA leaves this call unchecked. Germline-derived CDR1 and CDR2 are SNHLY and FYNNEI. The CDR3 sequence is 16 residues long.

The chain carries TRBV7-2 and TRBJ2-5. Germline V lookup: CDR1 SGHTA, CDR2 FQGNSA. This CDR3 has 15 amino acids. CDR3 region: CASSLAGGEQETQYF.

CDR3 residues: CSVTGDSNQPQHF. The chain recombines TRBV20-1 with TRBJ1-5; the TCRdb D gene call, TRBD1, has no DNA to confirm it. Germline CDR1 DFQATT, CDR2 SNEGSKA (reference sequence). This CDR3 comprises 13 residues.